This note documents a single T cell receptor beta chain sequence. The data were taken from a study of technical replicates of blood from several donors. CDR3 length: 11 amino acids. Trimming pared 4 bases from V and 7 bases from J, leaving 8 bases between. In germline, CDR1 is LGHNT, CDR2 FRNRAP. The data were produced by immunoSEQ multiplex PCR, yet TCRdb's version contains in-frame clones alone and is incomplete. There are around 83,000 clones in the sample; roughly 92% occur only once, and about 0.23% lies in the top ten. Source material: T cells isolated from PBMCs. The V call is TRBV12-5, the J call TRBJ2-7; possibly TRBD2 for D (5 bases). The clonotype originates from a human donor in good health. This CDR3 reads CASGYRGEQYF. The CDR3 DNA reads as TGTGCTAGTGGTTATAGAGGGGAGCAGTACTTC.